The 21 T cell receptor beta chains below were found in one sample sequenced in a study of blood T cell repertoires in COVID-19. Sequenced by immunoSEQ multiplex PCR; TCRdb stores in-frame clones only, minus some. This repertoire shows approximately 300,000 clones, roughly 80% found once; its top ten account for 15% to 19%. Sample: peripheral blood. These receptors came from a person between 65 and 79 years old with COVID-19, enrolled during active disease.

The chain employs TRBV4-1 and TRBJ1-4; D is perhaps TRBD1 (5 bases). V lost 2 bases, J lost 8 bases, and 12 bases lay in between. Germline CDR1 is MGHRA and CDR2 is YSYEKL. This CDR3 has 14 residues. CDR3 DNA sequence: TGCGCCAGCAGCCAAATGGCGGGGGGGGAAAAACTGTTTTTT. Its protein product is CASSQMAGGEKLFF.

This chain uses TRBV25-1 with TRBJ2-7, with 9 nucleotides matching TRBD1. V shed 6 bases and J 3 bases; nucleotides not matched to a gene: 9. Germline-derived CDR1 and CDR2 are MGHDK and SYGVNS. This CDR3 spans 15 amino acids. The CDR3 nucleotides are TGTGCCAGCAGCCTCCGGGACAGGGCCTTCTACGAGCAGTACTTC. Its translation is CASSLRDRAFYEQYF.

The chain employs TRBV5-8 and TRBJ1-4, with 7 bases that match TRBD1. Germline CDR1 and CDR2: SGHTS and YDEGEE. The CDR3 runs to 19 residues. With V trimmed by 4 bases and J by 1 base, 16 bases remained unmatched. CDR3 in DNA: TGTGCCAGCAGCCTCGGCCAAGGGGGCGCCTATGGAACTAATGAAAAACTGTTTTTT. It codes for CASSLGQGGAYGTNEKLFF. Using reference TRBV5-8 and TRBJ1-4 for the parts outside the CDR3, the full variable domain is EAGVTQSPTHLIKTRGQQATLRCSPISGHTSVYWYQQALGLGLQFLLWYDEGEERNRGNFPPRFSGRQFPNYSSELNVNALELEDSALYLCASSLGQGGAYGTNEKLFFGSGTQLSVL.

In this sample, this clone turned up many times. The chain has TRBV9 and TRBJ2-3, with D uncertain. Germline lookup yields CDR1 SGDLS and CDR2 YYNGEE. V gave up 4 bases and J gave up 4 bases, with 13 bases separating them. There are 14 residues in the CDR3. CDR3 protein: CASSPGVSADTQYF. DNA of the CDR3: TGTGCCAGCAGCCCCGGAGTTTCGGCAGATACGCAGTATTTT.

This clone was recorded once. CDR3 DNA sequence: TGTGCCAGTAGGGGCGATTTACTTTACAATGAGCAGTTCTTC. This gives the protein CASRGDLLYNEQFF. The rearrangement joins TRBV19 to TRBJ2-1; D is ambiguous. The CDR3 extends over 14 amino acids. The ends were cut back, 6 bases at V and 4 bases at J, with 13 bases in the middle. The V gene's germline CDR1 is LNHDA and CDR2 SQIVND (reference sequence).

The CDR3 DNA sequence: TGTGCCAGCAGCGACCCTAGATCCTACAATGAGCAGTTCTTC. This codes for CASSDPRSYNEQFF. J is TRBJ2-1 and V is TRBV2; D call uncertain. In germline, CDR1 is SNHLY, CDR2 FYNNEI. This CDR3 is built from 14 residues. The V end was cut by 6 bases, the J end by 1 base, with 10 bases between. Variable domain in full (rest from reference TRBV2 and TRBJ2-1): EPEVTQTPSHQVTQMGQEVILRCVPISNHLYFYWYRQILGQKVEFLVSFYNNEISEKSEIFDDQFSVERPDGSNFTLKIRSTKLEDSAMYFCASSDPRSYNEQFFGPGTRLTVL.

The genes are TRBV27 and TRBJ1-1; no definite D call. This CDR3 comprises 13 residues. The V end lost 6 bases, the J end lost 1 base, and 9 bases lay between the germline ends. Per germline, CDR1 MNHEY and CDR2 SMNVEV (reference sequence). The CDR3 protein is CASRLNRNTEAFF. The DNA of the CDR3 is TGTGCCAGCAGGCTTAACAGGAACACTGAAGCTTTCTTT.

V usage is TRBV5-8 and J usage is TRBJ1-2, with D possibly being TRBD1 (6 bases). V was clipped by 2 bases and J by 7 bases, with 15 bases between them. This CDR3 spans 14 amino acids. The germline CDR1 and CDR2 sequences are SGHTS and YDEGEE. CDR3 sequence (DNA): TGTGCCAGCAGCTTCGGACAGCTGGTGGCTGGCTACACCTTC. It encodes CASSFGQLVAGYTF.

The chain joins TRBV13 to TRBJ2-3; D is perhaps TRBD1 (6 bases). The V and J ends lost 5 bases and 4 bases respectively, with 19 bases between them. The germline CDR1 and CDR2 sequences are PRHDT and FYEKMQ (reference sequence). The CDR3 has 16 residues. The CDR3 region has the DNA TGTGCCAGCAGCCTGAGCCTGGGGGACACACCAGATACGCAGTATTTT. Translation gives CASSLSLGDTPDTQYF.

The rearrangement uses TRBV10-3 and TRBJ2-3, with TRBD1 matching over 10 bases. Germline CDR1 is ENHRY and CDR2 is SYGVKD. The CDR3 is 18 residues long. With 6 bases clipped from V and 3 bases from J, the junction kept 15 bases outside the gene matches. CDR3 loop: CAIRPGDRGSLETDTQYF. The DNA of the CDR3 is TGTGCCATCAGGCCCGGGGACAGGGGCTCTTTGGAGACAGATACGCAGTATTTT.

J is TRBJ1-4 and V is TRBV5-6; a weak D match, TRBD1 (6 bases). Looked up from germline, CDR1 is SGHDT and CDR2 is YYEEEE. The germline V and J ends were trimmed by 0 bases and 8 bases, with 11 bases remaining between them. The CDR3 contains 14 residues. The CDR3 DNA follows: TGTGCCAGCAGCTTGGGGACAGTTACCGAAAAACTGTTTTTT. Translating it yields CASSLGTVTEKLFF.

The chain joins TRBV18 to TRBJ2-5; 7 nucleotides agree with TRBD1. CDR1 is KGHSH and CDR2 is LQKENI in the germline V gene. The CDR3 is 13 residues long. V gave up 3 bases and J gave up 4 bases; unmatched junction bases: 2. This chain's CDR3 is CASSPTGLETQYF. For the CDR3, the DNA is TGTGCCAGCTCACCGACAGGGCTAGAGACCCAGTACTTC.

The chain is built from TRBV7-3 and TRBJ2-1; tentative D call: TRBD1 (5 bases). Trimming pared 1 base from V and 9 bases from J, leaving 7 bases between. The germline gives CDR1 SGHTA, CDR2 FQGTGA. The CDR3 runs to 12 residues. CDR3: CASSLNRGEQFF. The CDR3 nucleotides are TGTGCCAGCAGCTTAAATAGGGGTGAGCAGTTCTTC.

This clone was picked up a small number of times. The sample contains more than one DNA sequence encoding this CDR3. This chain uses TRBV15 with TRBJ1-2; D may be TRBD1 (5 bases). The CDR3 has 13 amino acids. Trimming left V 0 bases short and J 6 bases short, with 8 bases between. Germline values: CDR1 LNHNV, CDR2 YYDKDF (reference sequence). The chain's CDR3 is CATSREEGDGYTF. CDR3 bases: TGTGCCACCAGCAGAGAGGAAGGGGATGGCTACACCTTC.

The J gene is TRBJ2-3, the V gene TRBV10-2; TRBD1 aligns across 7 bases. Germline V lookup: CDR1 WSHSY, CDR2 SAAADI. CDR3 size: 21 residues. J was trimmed by 0 bases and V by 6 bases; bases with no gene match: 24. CDR3 nucleotides: TGCGCCAGCAGCCAAGAGAACCTCTCGCTTCCCGGACAGGAGAGCACAGATACGCAGTATTTT. Protein: CASSQENLSLPGQESTDTQYF.

The chain couples TRBV6-5 to TRBJ2-7; 9 bases agree with TRBD1. The V and J ends lost 0 bases and 5 bases, in that order; junction bases with no gene match: 8. From germline, CDR1 is MNHEY and CDR2 SVGAGI. CDR3 size: 16 residues. CDR3 nucleotide sequence: TGTGCCAGCAGTTACTCTAGGCGGACAGGGGATAACGAGCAGTACTTC. The encoded protein is CASSYSRRTGDNEQYF.

This rearrangement joins TRBV7-2 to TRBJ2-2; weak D call: TRBD2 (5 bases). Germline CDR1 SGHTA, CDR2 FQGNSA. The CDR3 is made up of 17 amino acids. Trimming took 2 bases from V and 1 from J, leaving 14 bases between them. CDR3 bases: TGTGCCAGCAGCTTATTAGCCGGGATCTTGAACACCGGGGAGCTGTTTTTT. Its translation is CASSLLAGILNTGELFF.

The gene calls are TRBV11-2 and TRBJ2-3; 10 bases are shared with TRBD2. Per germline, CDR1 SGHAT and CDR2 FQNNGV. Germline trimming cut 4 bases from V and 2 bases from J; bases unmatched to any gene: 6. The length of the CDR3 is 16 residues. The CDR3 here is CASSWWTSGYTDTQYF. The CDR3 nucleotides are TGTGCCAGCAGCTGGTGGACTAGCGGCTACACAGATACGCAGTATTTT.

In its sample, this clone was seen a few times. This chain connects TRBV5-6 to TRBJ1-2, with a possible D match to TRBD1 (6 bases). V dropped 2 bases and J dropped 1 base, with 12 bases sitting between them. CDR1 is SGHDT, CDR2 YYEEEE, per germline. CDR3 length: 15 residues. CDR3 nucleotide sequence: TGTGCCAGCAGCTTCCGGGACACCGATAACTATGGCTACACCTTC. Translating it yields CASSFRDTDNYGYTF.

The chain joins TRBV19 to TRBJ1-4, with TRBD1 matching over 9 bases. The germline gives CDR1 LNHDA, CDR2 SQIVND (reference sequence). This CDR3 comprises 13 residues. After removal of 3 bases from V and 8 bases from J, the junction contained 1 base not matched to a gene. The CDR3 DNA sequence: TGTGCCAGTAGTATTGACAGGGGGGAAAAACTGTTTTTT. Translated, it gives CASSIDRGEKLFF.

The V call is TRBV10-3, the J call TRBJ1-1; D remains ambiguous. The germline V gene encodes CDR1 ENHRY and CDR2 SYGVKD. This CDR3 contains 14 residues. The V end was cut by 2 bases, the J end by 8 bases, with 15 bases between. This CDR3 reads CAISETSGPREAFF. The CDR3 nucleotides read TGTGCCATCAGTGAGACCAGTGGGCCTCGGGAAGCTTTCTTT.